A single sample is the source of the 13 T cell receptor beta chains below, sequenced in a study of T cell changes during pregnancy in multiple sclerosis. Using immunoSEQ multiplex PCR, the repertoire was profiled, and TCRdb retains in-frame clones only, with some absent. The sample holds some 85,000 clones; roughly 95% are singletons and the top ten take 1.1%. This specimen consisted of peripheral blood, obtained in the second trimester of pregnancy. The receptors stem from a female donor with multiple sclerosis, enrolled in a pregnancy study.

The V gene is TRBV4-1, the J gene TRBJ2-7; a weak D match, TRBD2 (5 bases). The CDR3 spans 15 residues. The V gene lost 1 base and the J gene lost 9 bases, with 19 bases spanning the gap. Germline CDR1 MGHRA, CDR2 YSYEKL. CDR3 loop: CASSQGKGLNDGQYF. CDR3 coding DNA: TGCGCCAGCAGCCAAGGAAAAGGACTGAATGACGGGCAGTACTTC.

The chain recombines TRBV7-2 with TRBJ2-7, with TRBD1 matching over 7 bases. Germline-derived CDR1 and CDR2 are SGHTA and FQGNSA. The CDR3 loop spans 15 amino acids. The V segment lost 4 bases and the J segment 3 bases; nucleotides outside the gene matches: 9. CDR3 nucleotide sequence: TGTGCCAGCAGCTCGCCGGGGCAGGGGGACTACGAGCAGTACTTC. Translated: CASSSPGQGDYEQYF.

DNA of the CDR3: TGTGCCAGTAGTATAGACATGAGTAGCAATCAGCCCCAGCATTTT. This encodes CASSIDMSSNQPQHF. The J gene is TRBJ1-5, the V gene TRBV19; D gene ambiguous. V lost 0 bases and J lost 0, with 6 bases in between. CDR1 LNHDA and CDR2 SQIVND come from the germline V gene (reference sequence). This CDR3 has 15 residues. Variable domain in full (rest from reference TRBV19 and TRBJ1-5): DGGITQSPKYLFRKEGQNVTLSCEQNLNHDAMYWYRQDPGQGLRLIYYSQIVNDFQKGDIAEGYSVSREKKESFPLTVTSAQKNPTAFYLCASSIDMSSNQPQHFGDGTRLSIL.

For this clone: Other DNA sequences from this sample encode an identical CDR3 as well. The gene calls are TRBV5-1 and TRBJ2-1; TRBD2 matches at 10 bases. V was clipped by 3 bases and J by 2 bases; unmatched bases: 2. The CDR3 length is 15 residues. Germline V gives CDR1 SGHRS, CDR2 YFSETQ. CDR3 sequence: CASSSGLATYNEQFF. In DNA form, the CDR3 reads TGCGCCAGCAGCTCGGGACTAGCGACCTACAATGAGCAGTTCTTC.

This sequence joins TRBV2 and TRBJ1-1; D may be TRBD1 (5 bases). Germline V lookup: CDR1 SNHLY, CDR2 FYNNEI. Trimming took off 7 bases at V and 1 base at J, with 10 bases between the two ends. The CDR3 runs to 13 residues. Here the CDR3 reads CASTPTANTEAFF. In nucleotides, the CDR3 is TGTGCCAGCACCCCGACAGCGAACACTGAAGCTTTCTTT.

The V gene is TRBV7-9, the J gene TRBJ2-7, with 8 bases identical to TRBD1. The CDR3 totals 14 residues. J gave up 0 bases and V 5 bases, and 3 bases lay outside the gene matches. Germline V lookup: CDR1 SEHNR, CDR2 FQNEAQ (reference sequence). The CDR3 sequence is CASSMDRDSYEQYF. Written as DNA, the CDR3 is TGTGCCAGCAGCATGGACAGGGACTCCTACGAGCAGTACTTC.

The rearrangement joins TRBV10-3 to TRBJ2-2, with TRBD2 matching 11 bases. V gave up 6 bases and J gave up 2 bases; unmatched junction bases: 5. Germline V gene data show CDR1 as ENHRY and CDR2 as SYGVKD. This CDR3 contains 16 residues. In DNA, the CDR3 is TGTGCCATCAGCGCGCTAGCGGGAGGCAACACCGGGGAGCTGTTTTTT. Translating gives CAISALAGGNTGELFF.

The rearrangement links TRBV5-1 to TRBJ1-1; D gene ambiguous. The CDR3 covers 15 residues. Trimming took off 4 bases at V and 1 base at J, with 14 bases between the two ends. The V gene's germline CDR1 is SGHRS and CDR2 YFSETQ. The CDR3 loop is CASSRQAVTNTEAFF. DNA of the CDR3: TGCGCCAGCAGCCGGCAAGCGGTGACGAACACTGAAGCTTTCTTT.

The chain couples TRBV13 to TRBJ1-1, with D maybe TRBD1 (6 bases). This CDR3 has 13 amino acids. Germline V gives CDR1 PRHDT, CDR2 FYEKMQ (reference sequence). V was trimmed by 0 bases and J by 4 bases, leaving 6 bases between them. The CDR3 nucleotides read TGTGCCAGCAGCTTAGGAGGGGGCACTGAAGCTTTCTTT. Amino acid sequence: CASSLGGGTEAFF.

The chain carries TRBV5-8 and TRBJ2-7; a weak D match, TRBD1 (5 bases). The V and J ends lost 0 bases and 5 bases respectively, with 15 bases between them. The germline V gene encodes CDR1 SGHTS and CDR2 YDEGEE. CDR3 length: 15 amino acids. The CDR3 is CASSLGVPLGDEQYF. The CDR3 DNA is TGTGCCAGCAGCTTGGGGGTTCCTTTAGGGGACGAGCAGTACTTC. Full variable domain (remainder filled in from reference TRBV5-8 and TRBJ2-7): EAGVTQSPTHLIKTRGQQATLRCSPISGHTSVYWYQQALGLGLQFLLWYDEGEERNRGNFPPRFSGRQFPNYSSELNVNALELEDSALYLCASSLGVPLGDEQYFGPGTRLTVT.

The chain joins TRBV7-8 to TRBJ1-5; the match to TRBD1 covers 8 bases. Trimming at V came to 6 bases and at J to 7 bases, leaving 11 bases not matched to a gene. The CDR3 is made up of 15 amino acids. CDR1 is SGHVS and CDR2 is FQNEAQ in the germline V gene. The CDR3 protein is CASSPMPGGGQPQHF. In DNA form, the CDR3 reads TGTGCCAGCAGTCCTATGCCAGGGGGCGGCCAGCCCCAGCATTTT.

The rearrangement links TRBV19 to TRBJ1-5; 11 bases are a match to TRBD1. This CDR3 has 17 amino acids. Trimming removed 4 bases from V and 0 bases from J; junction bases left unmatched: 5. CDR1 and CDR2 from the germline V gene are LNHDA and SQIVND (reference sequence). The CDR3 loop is CASSNEGTGGSNQPQHF. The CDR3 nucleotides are TGTGCCAGTAGTAACGAGGGGACAGGGGGTAGCAATCAGCCCCAGCATTTT. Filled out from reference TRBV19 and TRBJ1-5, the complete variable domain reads DGGITQSPKYLFRKEGQNVTLSCEQNLNHDAMYWYRQDPGQGLRLIYYSQIVNDFQKGDIAEGYSVSREKKESFPLTVTSAQKNPTAFYLCASSNEGTGGSNQPQHFGDGTRLSIL.

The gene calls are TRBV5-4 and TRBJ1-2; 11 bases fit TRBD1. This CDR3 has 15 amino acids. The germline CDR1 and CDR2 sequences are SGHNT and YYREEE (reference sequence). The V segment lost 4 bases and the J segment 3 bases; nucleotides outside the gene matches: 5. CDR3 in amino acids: CASSTGQGAYYGYTF. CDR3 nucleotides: TGTGCCAGCAGCACAGGACAGGGGGCCTACTATGGCTACACCTTC. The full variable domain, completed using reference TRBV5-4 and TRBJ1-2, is ETGVTQSPTHLIKTRGQQVTLRCSSQSGHNTVSWYQQALGQGPQFIFQYYREEENGRGNFPPRFSGLQFPNYSSELNVNALELDDSALYLCASSTGQGAYYGYTFGSGTRLTVV.